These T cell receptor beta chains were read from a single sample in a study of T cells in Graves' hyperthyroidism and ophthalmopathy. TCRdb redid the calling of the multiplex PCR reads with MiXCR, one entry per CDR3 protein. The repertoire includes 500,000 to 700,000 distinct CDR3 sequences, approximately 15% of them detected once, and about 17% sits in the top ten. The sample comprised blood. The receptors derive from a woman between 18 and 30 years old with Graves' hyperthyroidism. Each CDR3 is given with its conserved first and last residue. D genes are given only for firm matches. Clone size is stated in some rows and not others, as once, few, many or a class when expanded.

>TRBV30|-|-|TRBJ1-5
TGTGCCTGGGGTGGTCAGCACAATCAGCCCCAGCATTTT
CAWGGQHNQPQHF
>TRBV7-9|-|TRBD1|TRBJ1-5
TGTGCCAGCCAAGGACAGGGGAAAAATCAGCCCCAGCATTTT
CASQGQGKNQPQHF
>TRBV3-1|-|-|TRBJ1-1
TGTGCCAGCAGCCTGGGCGGGGGGCTGAACACTGAAGCTTTCTTT
CASSLGGGLNTEAFF
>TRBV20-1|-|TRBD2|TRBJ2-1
TGCAGTGCTAGTGGAGCGGGAGATTACAATGAGCAGTTCTTC
CSASGAGDYNEQFF
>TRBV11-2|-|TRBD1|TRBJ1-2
TGTGCCAGCAGCTATGGGTCCGGGACAGACAGCCTAGCTTATGGCTACACCTTC
CASSYGSGTDSLAYGYTF
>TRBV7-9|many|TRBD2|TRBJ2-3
TGTGCCAGCAGCGGACTGACTAGCGGGGACCTATCTAGCACAGATACGCAGTATTTT
CASSGLTSGDLSSTDTQYF
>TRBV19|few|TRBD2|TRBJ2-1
TGTGCCAGTAGCCGGTCAATGGGGGGGGTTGGCAATGAGCAGTTCTTC
CASSRSMGGVGNEQFF
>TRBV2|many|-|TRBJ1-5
TGTGCCAGCAGGGGGAATGGCAATCAGCCCCAGCATTTT
CASRGNGNQPQHF
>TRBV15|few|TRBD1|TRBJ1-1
TGTGCCACCAGCAGAGAGGACAGGGGGAGGACTGAAGCTTTCTTT
CATSREDRGRTEAFF
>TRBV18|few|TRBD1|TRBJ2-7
TGTGCCAGCTCACCGGGACAGGGGCAGGACGAGCAGTACTTC
CASSPGQGQDEQYF
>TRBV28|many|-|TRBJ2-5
TGTGCCAGCAGTTTACACAGCCAAGAGACCCAGTACTTC
CASSLHSQETQYF
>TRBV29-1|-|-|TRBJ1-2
TGCAGCGTTGTCATCGGGGGGGGCTACACCTTC
CSVVIGGGYTF
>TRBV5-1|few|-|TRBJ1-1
TGCGCCAGCAGCTTTGGGGGTTTGAACACTGAAGCTTTCTTT
CASSFGGLNTEAFF
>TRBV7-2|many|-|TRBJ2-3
TGTGCCAGCAGCCCCGGACTTTATACGCAGTATTTT
CASSPGLYTQYF
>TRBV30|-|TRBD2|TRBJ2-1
TGTGCCTGGAGTCCGGTAGCGGGGGATGAGCAGTTCTTC
CAWSPVAGDEQFF
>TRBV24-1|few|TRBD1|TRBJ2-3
TGTGCCACCAGAGGACAGGGAAGCACAGATACGCAGTATTTT
CATRGQGSTDTQYF
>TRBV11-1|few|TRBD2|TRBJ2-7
TGTGCCAGCAGCTGGGGGACTAGCGGGAGAGGTGAGCAGTACTTC
CASSWGTSGRGEQYF
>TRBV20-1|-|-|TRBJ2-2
TGCAGTGCTAGAGTTTCCGACAGGAACACCGGGGAGCTGTTTTTT
CSARVSDRNTGELFF
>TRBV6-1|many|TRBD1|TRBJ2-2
TGTGCCAGCAGACAGGGGCTCGGCACCGGGGAGCTGTTTTTT
CASRQGLGTGELFF
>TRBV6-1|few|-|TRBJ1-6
TGTGCCAGCAGTGATCTCAGGGAGGTTTCACCCCTCCACTTT
CASSDLREVSPLHF
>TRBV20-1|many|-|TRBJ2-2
TGCAGTGCTAGAGGGACGCTCACCGGGGAGCTGTTTTTT
CSARGTLTGELFF
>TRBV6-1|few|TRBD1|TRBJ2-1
TGTGCCAGCAGTCGGACAGGGTTTCACAATGAGCAGTTCTTC
CASSRTGFHNEQFF
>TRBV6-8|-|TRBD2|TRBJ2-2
TGTGCCAGCAGTTACTCGAGCGGGAGGGCCTACACCGGGGAGCTGTTTTTT
CASSYSSGRAYTGELFF
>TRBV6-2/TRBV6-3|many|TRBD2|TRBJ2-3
TGTGCCAGCAGGCAACTAGCGGGGATCACAGATACGCAGTATTTT
CASRQLAGITDTQYF
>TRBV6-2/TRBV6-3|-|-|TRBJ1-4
TGTGCCAGCAGTTACTCCTTAAGTGAAAAACTGTTTTTT
CASSYSLSEKLFF
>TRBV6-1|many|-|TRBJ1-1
TGTGCCAGCAGCTACAGGGATGAGGACACTGAAGCTTTCTTT
CASSYRDEDTEAFF
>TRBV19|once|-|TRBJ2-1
TGTGCCAGTAGTATCCAAGCTGGCGAGCAGTTCTTC
CASSIQAGEQFF
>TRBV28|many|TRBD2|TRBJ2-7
TGTGCCAGCAGTATGCCAGGACTAGCGGGAGATTGGGACGAGCAGTACTTC
CASSMPGLAGDWDEQYF
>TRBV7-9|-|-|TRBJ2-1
TGTGCCAGCTCGGAGGAGTTGGGCAATGAGCAGTTCTTC
CASSEELGNEQFF
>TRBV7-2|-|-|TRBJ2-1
TGTGCCAGCAGCCCCCGTTTCTCCTACAATGAGCAGTTCTTC
CASSPRFSYNEQFF
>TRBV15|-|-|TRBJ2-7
TGTGCCACCAGCAGAACCGGGACCTACTACGAGCAGTACTTC
CATSRTGTYYEQYF
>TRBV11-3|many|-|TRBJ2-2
TGTGCCAGCACCATAAGGTCGTCGGATTGGTACGGGGAGCTGTTTTTT
CASTIRSSDWYGELFF
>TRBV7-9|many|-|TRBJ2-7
TGTGCCAGCAGCTCCCTCTTGACCGACGAGCAGTACTTC
CASSSLLTDEQYF